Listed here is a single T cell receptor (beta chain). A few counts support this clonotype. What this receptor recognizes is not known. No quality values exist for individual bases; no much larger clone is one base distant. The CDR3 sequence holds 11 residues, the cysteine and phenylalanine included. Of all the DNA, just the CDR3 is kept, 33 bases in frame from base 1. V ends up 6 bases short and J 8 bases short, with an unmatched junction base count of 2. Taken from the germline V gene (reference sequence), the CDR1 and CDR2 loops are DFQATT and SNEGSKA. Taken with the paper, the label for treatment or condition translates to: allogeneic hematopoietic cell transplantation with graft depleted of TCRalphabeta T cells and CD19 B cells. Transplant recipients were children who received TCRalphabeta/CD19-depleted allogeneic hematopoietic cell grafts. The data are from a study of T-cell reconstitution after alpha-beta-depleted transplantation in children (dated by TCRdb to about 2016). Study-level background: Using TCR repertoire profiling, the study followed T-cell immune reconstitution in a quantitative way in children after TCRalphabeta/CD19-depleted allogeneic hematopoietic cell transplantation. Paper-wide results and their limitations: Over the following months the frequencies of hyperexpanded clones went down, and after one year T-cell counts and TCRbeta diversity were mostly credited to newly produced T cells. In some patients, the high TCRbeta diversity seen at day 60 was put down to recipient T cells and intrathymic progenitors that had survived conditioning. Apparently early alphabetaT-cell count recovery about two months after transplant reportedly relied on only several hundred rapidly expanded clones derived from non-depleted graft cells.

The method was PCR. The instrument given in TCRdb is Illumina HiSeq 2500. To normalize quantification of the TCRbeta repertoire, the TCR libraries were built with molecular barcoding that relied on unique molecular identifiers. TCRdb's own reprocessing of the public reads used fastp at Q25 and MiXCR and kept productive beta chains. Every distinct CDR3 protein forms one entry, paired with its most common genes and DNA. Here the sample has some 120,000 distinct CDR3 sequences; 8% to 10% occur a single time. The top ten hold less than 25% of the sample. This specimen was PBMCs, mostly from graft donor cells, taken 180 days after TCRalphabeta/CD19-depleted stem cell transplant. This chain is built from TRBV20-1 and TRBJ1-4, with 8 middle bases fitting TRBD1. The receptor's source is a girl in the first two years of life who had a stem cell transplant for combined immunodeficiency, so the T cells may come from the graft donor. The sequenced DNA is TGCAGTGCGGACAGGGTGGAAAAACTGTTTTTT. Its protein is CSADRVEKLFF.